What follows describes a single T cell receptor beta chain. These data come from a study of blood T cell repertoires in COVID-19. Across the whole study: Some COVID-19 samples were acute and others convalescent; all came from the United States, Italy and Spain.

A Seattle source enrolled patients during active infection and followed them longitudinally. Germline lookup yields CDR1 SGHVS and CDR2 FNYEAQ. The CDR3 has 16 amino acids. The ends were cut back, 2 bases at V and 4 bases at J, with 14 bases in the middle. Original methodology: Reference gene primer amplification gave estimated nucleated cell counts. Repertoires were generated with immunoSEQ multiplex PCR, while TCRdb's copy carries only in-frame clones and drops some. V and J calls and clone size are copied from that table; D and trimming were computed from the DNA. The repertoire consists of about 250,000 clones, with approximately 88% occurring once and the leading ten covering roughly 6%.

The receptor was isolated from a woman in her 30s with COVID-19, enrolled during active disease. The V and J genes are TRBV7-6 and TRBJ2-2; D possibly corresponds to TRBD2 (7 bases). The material sequenced was peripheral blood. The CDR3 here is CASSLRRRGLTGELFF. For the CDR3, the DNA is TGTGCCAGCAGCTTAAGGCGGCGGGGGCTCACCGGGGAGCTGTTTTTT.